One T cell receptor (beta chain) is described in this entry. Its antigen remains unidentified. Base qualities are not at hand, and no much larger clone is one base apart. TCRbeta CDR3 regions were amplified from genomic DNA by means of the immunoSEQ Assay, a bias-controlled multiplex PCR. On the study's bioinformatics: Nucleated cell counts per sample were estimated from amplification of reference gene primers within the assay. To quantify the absolute abundance of each unique TCRbeta CDR3 rearrangement, sequence reads were collapsed and filtered. For each sample, productive Simpson clonality was calculated as the square root of Simpson's diversity index across productive rearrangements. The clones in this table, taken by TCRdb from immuneACCESS, are in-frame only. Not every clone is retained; where verified, under half of the shortfall comes from an unresolved V gene, and the cause of the rest is unknown. V, J and clone size were drawn from that table, and D and trimming were deduced from the DNA. The sample has 200,000 to 250,000 clones on record, roughly 84% of them singletons. The ten largest make up roughly 6.2% of the sample.

This record comes from a study of blood T cell repertoires in COVID-19 (dated by TCRdb to the early 2020s). In the study overall: The collaborator samples originated in the United States, Italy and Spain and spanned the acute and convalescent phases of COVID-19. HLA class I and class II types, where available, came from metadata supplied by the sample provider rather than from assay-based typing. Sample metadata almost always included a de-identified subject ID, COVID-19 status, age in years and sex. The material from the prospective study consisted of cDNA or gDNA derived from T cells, B-cell-depleted T cells, or PBMCs. The dataset comprised deeply sampled blood TCRbeta repertoires from subjects exposed to, actively infected with, or recovered from COVID-19. The repertoires were released in a freely available public database intended as a resource for research on the immune response to SARS-CoV-2. Samples came from the ongoing ImmuneRACE study (first 160 participants) plus 1,254 subjects from 6 global collaborators. Paper-wide results and their limitations: Clinical and demographic metadata were provided uncurated, with the amount varying by source and participant.

The CDR3 runs 16 amino acids, cysteine and phenylalanine included. Only the CDR3 region is kept as DNA, spanning 48 bases read in frame from base 1. For CDR1 and CDR2, the germline V gene lists SGHRS and YFSETQ. V loses 6 bases at its end and J loses 1 base; junction bases beyond the gene matches: 11. Participants in the prospective study were aged 18 to 89 years, lived in about two dozen United States geographic areas, and enrolled through a virtual design. In the prospective study, participants were assigned to cohorts based on the clinical history participants reported in a screening survey and a study questionnaire. ImmuneRACE Cohort 3 recovered participants were defined by two consecutive negative NP/OP PCR tests, healthcare professional clearance, or symptom resolution. In the prospective study, mobile phlebotomists collected whole blood, serum and a nasopharyngeal or oropharyngeal swab from each participant. Over an approximately 2-month period, participants in the prospective study had the option of providing additional blood draws and questionnaires. Before DNA extraction, prospective study blood samples were shipped either frozen or at room temperature.

The specimen sequenced was PBMCs or T cells enriched from blood (not recorded which). The rearranged segments are TRBV5-1 and TRBJ2-5; 8 of the junction bases match TRBD2. This clonotype was obtained from a middle-aged woman who had recovered from COVID-19. The DNA is as follows: TGCGCCAGCAACCTCGGGCTAGCGGGTCTCCAAGAGACCCAGTACTTC. Its product reads: CASNLGLAGLQETQYF. The full variable domain, with segments outside the CDR3 supplied by the reference TRBV5-1 and TRBJ2-5 proteins, appears as KAGVTQTPRYLIKTRGQQVTLSCSPISGHRSVSWYQQTPGQGLQFLFEYFSETQRNKGNFPGRFSGRQFSNSRSEMNVSTLELGDSALYLCASNLGLAGLQETQYFGPGTRLLVL.